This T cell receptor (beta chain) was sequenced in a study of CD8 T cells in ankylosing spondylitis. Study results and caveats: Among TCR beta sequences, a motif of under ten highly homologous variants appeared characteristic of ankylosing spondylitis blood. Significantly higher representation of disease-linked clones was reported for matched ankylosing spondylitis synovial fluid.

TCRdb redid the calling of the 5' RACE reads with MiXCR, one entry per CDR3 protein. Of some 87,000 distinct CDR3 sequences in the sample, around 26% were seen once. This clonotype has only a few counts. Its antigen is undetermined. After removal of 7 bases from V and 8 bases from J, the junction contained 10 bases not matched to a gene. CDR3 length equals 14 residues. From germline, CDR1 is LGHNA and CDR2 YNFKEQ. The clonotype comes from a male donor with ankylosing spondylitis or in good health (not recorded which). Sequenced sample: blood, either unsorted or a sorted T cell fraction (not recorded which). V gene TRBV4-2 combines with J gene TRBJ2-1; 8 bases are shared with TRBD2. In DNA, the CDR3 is TGTGCCAGCACCCGTGGGACTAGTTTTTATGAGCAGTTCTTC. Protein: CASTRGTSFYEQFF.